The clone carrying this T cell receptor beta chain was counted between two and nine times. Germline V lookup: CDR1 SNHLY, CDR2 FYNNEI. With 5 bases removed from V and 0 bases from J, the gap between germline ends came to 7 bases. The CDR3 is 13 residues long. This sample was taken from a study of blood T cell repertoires in COVID-19. About the study: The United States, Italy and Spain supplied acute and convalescent COVID-19 samples.

The assay was immunoSEQ multiplex PCR, and TCRdb's table has in-frame clones only and misses some. This sample has about 75,000 clones, with roughly 85% found just once. The chain combines TRBV2 with TRBJ1-1; possibly TRBD1 for D (5 bases). What was sequenced was peripheral blood. The clonotype originates from a human donor in a cohort sampled during active COVID-19. DNA for the CDR3: TGTGCCAGCAGTCAGGGCCTGAACACTGAAGCTTTCTTT. Its translation is CASSQGLNTEAFF.